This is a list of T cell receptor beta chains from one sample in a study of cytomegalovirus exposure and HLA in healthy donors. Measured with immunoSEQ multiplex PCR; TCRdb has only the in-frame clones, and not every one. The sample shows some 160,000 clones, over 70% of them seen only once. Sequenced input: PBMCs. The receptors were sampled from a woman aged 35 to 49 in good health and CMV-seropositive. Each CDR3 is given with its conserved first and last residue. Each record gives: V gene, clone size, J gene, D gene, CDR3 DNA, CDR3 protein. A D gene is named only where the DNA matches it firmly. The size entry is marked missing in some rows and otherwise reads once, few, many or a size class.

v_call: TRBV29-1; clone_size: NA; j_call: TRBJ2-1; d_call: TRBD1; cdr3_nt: TGCAGCGTTTTTTTTCTCGAACGGGACAGGGTTAGTGAGCAGTTCTTC; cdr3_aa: CSVFFLERDRVSEQFF
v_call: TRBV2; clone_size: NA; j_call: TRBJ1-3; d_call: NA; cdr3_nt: TGTGCCAGCAAGGCAGCGCTCACTGGAAACACCATATATTTT; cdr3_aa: CASKAALTGNTIYF
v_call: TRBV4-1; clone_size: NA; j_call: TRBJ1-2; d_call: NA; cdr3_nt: TGCGCCAGCAGCCAAGCGGGTGGAGGGCCCTCAACCGCTGGCTACACCTTC; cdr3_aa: CASSQAGGGPSTAGYTF
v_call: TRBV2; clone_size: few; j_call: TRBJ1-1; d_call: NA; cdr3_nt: TGTGCCAGCAGGCCACGGGGGCGGGAGGTCGGCACTGAAGCTTTCTTT; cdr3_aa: CASRPRGREVGTEAFF
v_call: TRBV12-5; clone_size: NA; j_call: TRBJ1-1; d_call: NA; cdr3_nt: TGTGCTAGTGGTTTGGTACCCGTGAGCTCATTGAACACTGAAGCTTTCTTT; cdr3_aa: CASGLVPVSSLNTEAFF
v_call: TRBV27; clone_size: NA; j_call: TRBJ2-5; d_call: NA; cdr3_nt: TGTGCCAGCAGTTTGGAGGGCCACTCGGGGGAGACCCAGTACTTC; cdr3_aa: CASSLEGHSGETQYF
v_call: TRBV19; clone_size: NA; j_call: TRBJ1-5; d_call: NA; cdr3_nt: TGTGCCAGTAGTCAGTTTGTCGGGGTTGGTCAGCCCCAGCATTTT; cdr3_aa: CASSQFVGVGQPQHF
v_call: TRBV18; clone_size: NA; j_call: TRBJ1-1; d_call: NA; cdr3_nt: TGTGCCAGCTCACCACTCGGCACTGAAGCTTTCTTT; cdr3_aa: CASSPLGTEAFF
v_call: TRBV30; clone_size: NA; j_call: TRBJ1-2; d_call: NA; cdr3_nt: TGTGCCTGCTCCCCGGCAGGGGCATATGGCTACACCTTC; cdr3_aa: CACSPAGAYGYTF
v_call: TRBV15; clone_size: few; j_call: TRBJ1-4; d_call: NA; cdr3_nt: TGTGCCACCAGTTTAGAAGCCAGGTCTGATGAAAAACTGTTTTTT; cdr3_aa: CATSLEARSDEKLFF
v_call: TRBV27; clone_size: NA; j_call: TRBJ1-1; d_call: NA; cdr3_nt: TGTGCCAGCAGTTTTGCGGTAGGAGAAGCTTTCTTT; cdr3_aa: CASSFAVGEAFF
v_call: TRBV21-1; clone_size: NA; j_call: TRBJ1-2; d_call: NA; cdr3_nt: TGTGCCATCAACCAGACAGGGTGCCATGGCTACACCTTC; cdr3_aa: CAINQTGCHGYTF
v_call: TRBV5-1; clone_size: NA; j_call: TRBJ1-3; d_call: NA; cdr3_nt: TGCGCCAGCAGCTTCACGGGACAAGGAAACACCATATATTTT; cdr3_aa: CASSFTGQGNTIYF
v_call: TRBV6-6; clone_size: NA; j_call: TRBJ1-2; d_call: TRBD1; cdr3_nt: TGTGCCAGCAGTTACTTACAGGGGGGGAAGACTGGCTACACCTTC; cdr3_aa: CASSYLQGGKTGYTF
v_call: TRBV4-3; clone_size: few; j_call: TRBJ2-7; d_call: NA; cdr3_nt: TGCGCCAGCAGCCAAGATTGGAGTTCCTACGAGCAGTACTTC; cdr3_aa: CASSQDWSSYEQYF
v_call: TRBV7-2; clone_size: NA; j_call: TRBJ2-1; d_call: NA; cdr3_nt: TGTGCCAGCACCTACGCCCGGGAGTACAATGAGCAGTTCTTC; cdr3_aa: CASTYAREYNEQFF
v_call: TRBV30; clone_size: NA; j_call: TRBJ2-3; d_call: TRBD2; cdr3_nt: TGTGCCTTCCCTCTAGCGGGGGGGGGAAGTAGCACAGATACGCAGTATTTT; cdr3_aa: CAFPLAGGGSSTDTQYF
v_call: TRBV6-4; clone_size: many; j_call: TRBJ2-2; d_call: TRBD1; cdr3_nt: TGTGCCAGTAAACCCGGGACAGGGTTCGGGGAGCTGTTTTTT; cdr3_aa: CASKPGTGFGELFF
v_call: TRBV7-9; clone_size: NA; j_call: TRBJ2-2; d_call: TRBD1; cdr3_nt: TGTTCCAGCAGCTTAAGGGACAGGGGGCGGACCGGGGAGCTGTTTTTT; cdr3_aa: CSSSLRDRGRTGELFF
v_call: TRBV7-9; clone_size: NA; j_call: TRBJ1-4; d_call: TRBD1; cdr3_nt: TGTGCCAGCAGTAAGGGACAGAAGGGGGAAAAACTGTTTTTT; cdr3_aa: CASSKGQKGEKLFF
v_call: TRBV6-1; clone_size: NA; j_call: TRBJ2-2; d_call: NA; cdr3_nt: TGTGCCAGCACCCCGCGGGGAGTGAACACCGGGGAGCTGTTTTTT; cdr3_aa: CASTPRGVNTGELFF
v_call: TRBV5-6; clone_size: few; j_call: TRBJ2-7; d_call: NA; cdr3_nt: TGTGCCAGCAGCTTGGTGGGGAGCTACGAGCAGTACTTC; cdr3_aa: CASSLVGSYEQYF
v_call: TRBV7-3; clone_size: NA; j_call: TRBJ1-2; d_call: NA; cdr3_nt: TGTGCCAGCAGCTCGGAGGGGCACTATGGCTACACCTTC; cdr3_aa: CASSSEGHYGYTF
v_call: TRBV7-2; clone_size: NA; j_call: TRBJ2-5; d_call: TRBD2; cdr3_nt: TGTGCCAGCAGCGCCGTAGCGGGGGGGCCGGAGGAGACCCAGTACTTC; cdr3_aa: CASSAVAGGPEETQYF
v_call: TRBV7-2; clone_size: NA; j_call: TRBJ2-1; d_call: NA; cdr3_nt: TGTGCCAGCAGCTTACGGGAAGCTAGCTGGTCCTACAATGAGCAGTTCTTC; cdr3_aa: CASSLREASWSYNEQFF
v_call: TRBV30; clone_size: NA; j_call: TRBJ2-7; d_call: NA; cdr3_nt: TGTGCCTGGACAGGGGGGTCCGAGCAGTACTTC; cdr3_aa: CAWTGGSEQYF
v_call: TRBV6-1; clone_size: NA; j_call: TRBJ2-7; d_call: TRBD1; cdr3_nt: TGTGCCAGCAGCACGACGACAGGGATCGAGCAGTACTTC; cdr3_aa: CASSTTTGIEQYF
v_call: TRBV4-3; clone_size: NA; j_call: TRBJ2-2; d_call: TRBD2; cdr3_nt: TGCGCCAGCAGCCGAGCGGGGGGCACCGGGGAGCTGTTTTTT; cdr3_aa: CASSRAGGTGELFF
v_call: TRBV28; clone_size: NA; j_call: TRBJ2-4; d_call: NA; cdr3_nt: TGTGCCAGCAGTTTAGGCCCGGGAGGGGCGAGGGACAGTCAGTACTTC; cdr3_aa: CASSLGPGGARDSQYF
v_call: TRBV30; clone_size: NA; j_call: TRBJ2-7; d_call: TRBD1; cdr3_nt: TGTGCCTGGGACCGTACAGGGGATCGGGAGCAGTACTTC; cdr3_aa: CAWDRTGDREQYF
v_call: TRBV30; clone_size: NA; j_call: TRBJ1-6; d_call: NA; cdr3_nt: TGTGCCTGGACTGAGGTGAATTCACCCCTCCACTTT; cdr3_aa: CAWTEVNSPLHF
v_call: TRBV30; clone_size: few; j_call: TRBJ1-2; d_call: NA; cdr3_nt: TGTGCCTGGAGTCCGGGGACTTATGGCTACACCTTC; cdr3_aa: CAWSPGTYGYTF
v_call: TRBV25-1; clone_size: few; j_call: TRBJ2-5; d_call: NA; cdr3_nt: TGTGCCAGCAGTGCCAGCGAGGGCCGGGGGACCCAGTACTTC; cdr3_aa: CASSASEGRGTQYF
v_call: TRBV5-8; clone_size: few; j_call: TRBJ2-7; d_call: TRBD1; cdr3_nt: TGTGCCAGTCGTGGTAGGACAGGCACGTACTACGAGCAGTACTTC; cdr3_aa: CASRGRTGTYYEQYF
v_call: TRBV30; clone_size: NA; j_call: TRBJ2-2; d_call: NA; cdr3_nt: TGTGCCTGGAACGGACTCCGGGGAGTTTCCGGGGAGCTGTTTTTT; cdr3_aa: CAWNGLRGVSGELFF
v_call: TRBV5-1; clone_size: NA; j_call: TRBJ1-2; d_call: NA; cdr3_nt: TGCGCCAGCAGTCTCGGACCCGAGGGCGATGGCTACACCTTC; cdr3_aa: CASSLGPEGDGYTF
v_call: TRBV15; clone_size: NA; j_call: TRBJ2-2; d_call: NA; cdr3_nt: TGTGCCACCAGCAGAGTTCCAGCGGCGAACACCGGGGAGCTGTTTTTT; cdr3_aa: CATSRVPAANTGELFF
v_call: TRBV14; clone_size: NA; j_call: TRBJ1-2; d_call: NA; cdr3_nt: TGTGCCAGCAGCCTTGACAGCACCTATGGCTACACCTTC; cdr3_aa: CASSLDSTYGYTF
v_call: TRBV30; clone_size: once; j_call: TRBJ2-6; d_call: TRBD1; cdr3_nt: TGTGCCTGGAGCGGGGACAGGGGGCCCCCTGGGGCCAACGTCCTGACTTTC; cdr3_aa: CAWSGDRGPPGANVLTF
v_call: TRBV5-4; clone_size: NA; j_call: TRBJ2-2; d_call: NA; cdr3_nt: TGTGCCAGCAGCCTGACAGCGAACACCGGGGAGCTGTTTTTT; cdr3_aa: CASSLTANTGELFF
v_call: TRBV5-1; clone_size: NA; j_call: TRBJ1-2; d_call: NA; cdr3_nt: TGCGCCAGCAGCTTGACGGACTATGGCTACACCTTC; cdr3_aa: CASSLTDYGYTF